Presented here are 11 T cell receptor beta chains from one specimen sequenced in a study of identical twins. TCRdb independently ran MiXCR on the 5' RACE reads; one entry per CDR3 protein. The sample records a few hundred thousand distinct CDR3 sequences, 20% to 30% being singletons. The same data also contributed to another study, on T cells expressing NK-cell markers.

Sample: CD4+ T cells sorted from blood. The source of these receptors is a woman in her late teens or twenties in good health.

This clonotype was seen more than once but under ten times. This sequence joins TRBV24-1 and TRBJ2-3; TRBD1 aligns across 8 bases. The CDR3 runs to 18 residues. J lost 3 bases, V lost 3 bases, and 13 bases had no gene match. Germline lookup yields CDR1 KGHDR and CDR2 SFDVKD. CDR3 amino acids: CATSDAAPRGRGTDTQYF. For the CDR3, the DNA is TGTGCCACCAGTGATGCAGCACCCAGGGGGCGAGGAACAGATACGCAGTATTTT.

V is TRBV5-4 and J is TRBJ2-1; tentatively, D is TRBD2 (7 bases). Germline V CDR1 and CDR2: SGHNT, YYREEE (reference sequence). With 9 bases removed from V and 8 bases from J, the gap between germline ends came to 21 bases. The CDR3 is 14 residues long. The CDR3 sequence is CATLTRRGGDEQFF. CDR3 sequence (DNA): TGTGCCACCCTGACGCGCCGCGGGGGCGATGAGCAGTTCTTC.

The chain joins TRBV25-1 to TRBJ2-5; D might be TRBD1 (5 bases). The CDR3 loop spans 13 amino acids. Germline CDR1 and CDR2: MGHDK and SYGVNS. The V end was cut by 4 bases, the J end by 1 base, with 7 bases between. CDR3 in DNA: TGTGCCAGCAGTGGCAGGGTCCAAGAGACCCAGTACTTC. Protein sequence: CASSGRVQETQYF.

This clonotype was seen many times. The chain uses TRBV5-1 and TRBJ2-7; 12 nucleotides match TRBD2. The CDR3 loop spans 16 amino acids. The V gene's germline CDR1 is SGHRS and CDR2 YFSETQ. With V trimmed by 4 bases and J by 5 bases, 10 bases remained unmatched. CDR3 DNA sequence: TGCGCCAGCAGCAACGGTCGACTAGCGGGAGACCACGAGCAGTACTTC. This translates into CASSNGRLAGDHEQYF.

This clonotype was detected only a few times. The chain recombines TRBV12-3 or TRBV12-4 with TRBJ1-5; D is unclear. The CDR3 is made up of 14 amino acids. Between the trimmed V and J ends, which lost 1 base and 9 bases, there was a span of 13 bases. The CDR3 nucleotides read TGTGCCAGCAGTTTAGAGGCCATCGAAGGGCCCCAGCATTTT. Residues: CASSLEAIEGPQHF.

This clonotype was picked up a small number of times. The chain joins TRBV20-1 to TRBJ2-1; no clear D gene. Trimming shortened V by 0 bases and J by 1 base, and 10 bases separated the two germline ends. CDR3 length: 15 residues. Germline V gives CDR1 DFQATT, CDR2 SNEGSKA (reference sequence). As DNA, the CDR3 is TGCAGTGCTAGAGATCCGGTGCAATCCTACAATGAGCAGTTCTTC. Protein product: CSARDPVQSYNEQFF.

The rearrangement uses TRBV10-3 and TRBJ2-2, with TRBD2 matching over 7 bases. The V gene end was trimmed by 7 bases and the J gene end by 4 bases; junction bases not matched to a gene: 9. The germline gives CDR1 ENHRY, CDR2 SYGVKD. CDR3 length: 15 amino acids. The CDR3 loop is CAIKPAGDPTGELFF. The CDR3 DNA sequence: TGTGCCATCAAGCCCGCGGGGGACCCCACCGGGGAGCTGTTTTTT.

The J gene is TRBJ2-1, the V gene TRBV20-1; D may be TRBD1 (7 bases). Germline V gives CDR1 DFQATT, CDR2 SNEGSKA (reference sequence). Trimming took 3 bases from V and 4 from J, leaving 25 bases between them. The CDR3 sequence is 18 residues long. This CDR3 reads CSASSVHPQQGRYNEQFF. The DNA for the CDR3 is TGCAGTGCTAGCTCAGTCCACCCGCAACAGGGGAGGTACAATGAGCAGTTCTTC.

The rearrangement uses TRBV29-1 and TRBJ2-5; D might be TRBD1 or TRBD2, each matching 7 bases. This CDR3 region has 12 residues. V gave up 4 bases and J gave up 4 bases, with 10 bases separating them. The V gene's germline CDR1 is SQVTM and CDR2 ANQGSEA. This CDR3 reads CSVVRGGETQYF. CDR3 DNA: TGCAGCGTTGTCAGGGGGGGAGAGACCCAGTACTTC.

V gene TRBV29-1 combines with J gene TRBJ1-1; weak D call: TRBD1 (5 bases). The V end lost 8 bases, the J end lost 2 bases, and 15 bases lay between the germline ends. The germline CDR1 and CDR2 sequences are SQVTM and ANQGSEA. The CDR3 spans 13 residues. The CDR3 region is CSTRTGSNTEAFF. The CDR3, as DNA: TGCAGCACTAGAACAGGCTCAAACACTGAAGCTTTCTTT.

The rearrangement links TRBV20-1 to TRBJ2-2; 12 nucleotides match TRBD2. CDR1 DFQATT and CDR2 SNEGSKA come from the germline V gene (reference sequence). V lost 5 bases and J lost 4; bases outside the gene matches: 2. This CDR3 is 14 amino acids long. The CDR3 DNA sequence: TGCAGTGCTCCTAGCGGGAGGGTCACCGGGGAGCTGTTTTTT. It encodes CSAPSGRVTGELFF.